The table lists the clone carrying this TCR beta chain with a count of one. The antigen remains unidentified. The source of the sample is a study of cytomegalovirus exposure and HLA in healthy donors. Findings and limits, study-wide: Most TCR sequences were rare, but some public TCRs occurred in many donors. Later examination showed HLA-associated TCR beta chains had greater clonal expansion than equally common others.

The PCR was carried out with 60 Vbeta primers and 13 Jbeta primers. In the study's own analysis: In a later analysis, 80 million to 100 million unique TCR beta chains included roughly 11 million shared by two or more donors. Measured with immunoSEQ multiplex PCR; TCRdb has only the in-frame clones, and not every one. V and J calls and clone size come straight from that table; D and trimming were deduced from the DNA. The table lists approximately 140,000 clones, more than 60% of them singletons. Nominally healthy donors provided the samples, though records likely missed some immune exposures. The CDR3 runs to 14 residues. After removal of 4 bases from V and 8 bases from J, the junction contained 9 bases not matched to a gene. Germline V gene lookup returns CDR1 SGHDT and CDR2 YYEEEE.

The receptor comes from a male donor in good health and CMV-seronegative. This chain joins TRBV5-6 and TRBJ1-2, with TRBD1 identical over 9 bases. Material: PBMCs. The CDR3 coding sequence is TGTGCCAGCAGCCCCGGGACAGGGCCGGGAGGCTACACCTTC. This translates into CASSPGTGPGGYTF.